This T cell receptor (beta chain) was sequenced during a study of T cell responses to AZD1222 COVID-19 vaccine. Findings of the study overall: Nearly half of spike-specific TCRs reportedly go after variant regions that carry no mutations. Without day 14 samples, only post-peak T cell repertoires were studied. Clonal diversity may have been underestimated, and the donors were mostly white British, with more females than males.

As to this clone: As yet, its antigen is unknown.

Assay: immunoSEQ multiplex PCR; the TCRdb copy retains only in-frame clones and omits some. The data contain 90,000 to 120,000 clones, around 91% of them singletons. This CDR3 region has 14 residues. CDR1 is MDHEN and CDR2 is SYDVKM in the germline V gene. With 5 bases clipped from V and 3 bases from J, the junction kept 6 bases outside the gene matches. The sequence derives from an adult in good health. The source was peripheral blood, collected on day 0 of AZD1222 vaccination. The V gene is TRBV28, the J gene TRBJ2-7; 8 bases fit TRBD1. For the CDR3, the DNA is TGTGCCAGCAGTACCCGGGACAGGAACTACGAGCAGTACTTC. It translates to CASSTRDRNYEQYF.